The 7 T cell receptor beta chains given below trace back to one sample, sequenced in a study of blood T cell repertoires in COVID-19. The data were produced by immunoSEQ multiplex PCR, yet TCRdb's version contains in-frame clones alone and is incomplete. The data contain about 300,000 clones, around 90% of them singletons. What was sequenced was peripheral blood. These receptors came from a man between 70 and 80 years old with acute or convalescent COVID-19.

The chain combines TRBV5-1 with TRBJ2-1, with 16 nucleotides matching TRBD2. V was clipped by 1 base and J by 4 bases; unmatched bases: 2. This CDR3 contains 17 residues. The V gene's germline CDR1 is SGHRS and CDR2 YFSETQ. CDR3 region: CASSLLGLAGGYNEQFF. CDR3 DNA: TGCGCCAGCAGCTTGTTGGGACTAGCGGGAGGGTACAATGAGCAGTTCTTC.

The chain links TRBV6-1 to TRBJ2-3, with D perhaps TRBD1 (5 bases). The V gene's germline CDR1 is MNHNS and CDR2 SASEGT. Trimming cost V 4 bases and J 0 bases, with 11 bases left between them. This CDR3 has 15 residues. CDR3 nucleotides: TGTGCCAGCAGTGTAGGGGCCGGGAGCACAGATACGCAGTATTTT. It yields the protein CASSVGAGSTDTQYF.

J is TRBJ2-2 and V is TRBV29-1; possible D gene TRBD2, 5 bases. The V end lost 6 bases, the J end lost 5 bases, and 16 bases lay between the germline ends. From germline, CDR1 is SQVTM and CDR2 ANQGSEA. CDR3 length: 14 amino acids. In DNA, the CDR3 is TGCAGCGTCAATCCAGAGGGTCGTACCGGGGAGCTGTTTTTT. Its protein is CSVNPEGRTGELFF.

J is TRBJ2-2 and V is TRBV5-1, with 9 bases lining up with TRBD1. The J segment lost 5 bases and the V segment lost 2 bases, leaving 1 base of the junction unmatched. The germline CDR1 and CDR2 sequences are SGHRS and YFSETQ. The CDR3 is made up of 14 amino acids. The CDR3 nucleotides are TGCGCCAGCAGCTTCGGGACAGGGACCGGGGAGCTGTTTTTT. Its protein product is CASSFGTGTGELFF.

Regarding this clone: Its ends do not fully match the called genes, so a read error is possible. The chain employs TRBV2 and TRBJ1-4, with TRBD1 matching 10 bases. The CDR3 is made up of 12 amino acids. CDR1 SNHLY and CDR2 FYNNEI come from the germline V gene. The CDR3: CASSDLPGQGSF. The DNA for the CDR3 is TGTGCCAGCAGTGACCTCCCGGGACAGGGGAGCTTT.

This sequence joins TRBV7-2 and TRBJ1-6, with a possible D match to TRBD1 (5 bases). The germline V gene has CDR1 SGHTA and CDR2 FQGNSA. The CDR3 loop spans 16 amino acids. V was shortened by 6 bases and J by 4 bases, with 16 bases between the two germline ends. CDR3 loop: CASSPSGIEYNSPLHF. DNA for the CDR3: TGTGCCAGCAGTCCCTCAGGGATCGAATATAATTCACCCCTCCACTTT.

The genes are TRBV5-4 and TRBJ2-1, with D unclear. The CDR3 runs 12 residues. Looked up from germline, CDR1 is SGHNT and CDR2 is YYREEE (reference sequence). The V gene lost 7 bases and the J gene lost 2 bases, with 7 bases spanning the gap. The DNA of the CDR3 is TGTGCCAGCTTTACTCCCTACAATGAGCAGTTCTTC. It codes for CASFTPYNEQFF.